The clone carrying this TCR beta chain has a single count. TCR beta chains were sequenced at survey level with immunoSEQ. Profiled with immunoSEQ multiplex PCR; TCRdb holds only in-frame clones, not every one. The repertoire has 55,000 to 70,000 clones, 90% to 95% of them found once; the top ten carry under 4.5%. CDR1 and CDR2 from the germline V gene are SGHRS and YFSETQ. The CDR3 length is 13 residues. Trimming took off 5 bases at V and 1 base at J, with 9 bases between the two ends. The V call is TRBV5-1, the J call TRBJ1-2, with D perhaps TRBD1 (6 bases). The material sequenced was PBMCs. The source of this sequence is a man aged 35-49 years with rheumatoid arthritis. The CDR3, as DNA: TGCGCCAGCAGTCCGGACAGTAACTATGGCTACACCTTC. Protein sequence: CASSPDSNYGYTF. Complete variable domain (other parts from reference TRBV5-1 and TRBJ1-2): KAGVTQTPRYLIKTRGQQVTLSCSPISGHRSVSWYQQTPGQGLQFLFEYFSETQRNKGNFPGRFSGRQFSNSRSEMNVSTLELGDSALYLCASSPDSNYGYTFGSGTRLTVV.